Below, 21 T cell receptor beta chains from the same sample are listed, as sequenced in a study of cytomegalovirus exposure and HLA in healthy donors. A multiplex PCR was run with 60 Vbeta primers and 13 Jbeta primers. Only in-frame clones appear in the TCRdb table, and some are missing; sequencing was by immunoSEQ multiplex PCR. The sample holds nearly 200,000 clones, over 65% seen once. Sequenced: PBMCs. Receptor source: a boy aged 2 to 9 in good health and CMV-seronegative.

This rearrangement joins TRBV4-2 to TRBJ1-3, with D tentatively TRBD1 (5 bases). Trimming shortened V by 6 bases and J by 1 base, and 10 bases separated the two germline ends. This CDR3 contains 14 residues. CDR1 and CDR2 from the germline V gene are LGHNA and YNFKEQ. For the CDR3, the DNA is TGTGCCAGCAGACAGGAATTTTCTGGAAACACCATATATTTT. It yields the protein CASRQEFSGNTIYF.

The V and J genes are TRBV4-3 and TRBJ2-1, with 9 bases matching TRBD2. The CDR3 sequence is 15 residues long. The V gene's germline CDR1 is LGHNA and CDR2 YSLEER. J lost 11 bases, V lost 3 bases, and 11 bases had no gene match. The CDR3 loop reads CASSQTPSGGPQQFF. DNA of the CDR3: TGCGCCAGCAGCCAGACCCCGAGCGGGGGGCCCCAGCAGTTCTTC.

The chain employs TRBV4-1 and TRBJ2-7; D is possibly TRBD2 (6 bases). Germline V CDR1 and CDR2: MGHRA, YSYEKL. The CDR3 runs 15 residues. Trimming pared 4 bases from V and 0 bases from J, leaving 13 bases between. DNA for the CDR3: TGCGCCAGCAGCCTCGCGGGACCGAGCTCCTACGAGCAGTACTTC. Translating it yields CASSLAGPSSYEQYF.

This rearrangement joins TRBV11-2 to TRBJ2-5; 8 bases match TRBD2. Germline V gives CDR1 SGHAT, CDR2 FQNNGV. The CDR3 spans 18 residues. Trimming at V came to 5 bases and at J to 3 bases, leaving 17 bases not matched to a gene. The CDR3 region has the DNA TGTGCCAGCAGCATCCGACCCGGGACTAGTCTTTCGGAAGAGACCCAGTACTTC. This codes for CASSIRPGTSLSEETQYF.

This rearrangement joins TRBV7-9 to TRBJ2-1, with 9 positions matching TRBD2. Germline-derived CDR1 and CDR2 are SEHNR and FQNEAQ (reference sequence). The ends lost 4 bases at V and 7 bases at J; junction bases unmatched: 5. The CDR3 loop spans 14 amino acids. CDR3 sequence reads: CASSSSGAGNEQFF. As DNA, the CDR3 is TGTGCCAGCAGCTCTAGCGGGGCTGGGAATGAGCAGTTCTTC.

This chain links TRBV6-5 with TRBJ2-5, with D possibly being TRBD2 (6 bases). V was pared by 5 bases and J by 2 bases, with 15 bases between. The CDR3 contains 15 residues. Germline V gene sequence: CDR1 MNHEY, CDR2 SVGAGI. CDR3 sequence (DNA): TGTGCCAGCAGTCGGACTATCCCACGACAAGAGACCCAGTACTTC. Its protein is CASSRTIPRQETQYF.

The genes are TRBV7-6 and TRBJ1-1, with unresolved D. The CDR3 contains 15 residues. With 1 base removed from V and 6 bases from J, the gap between germline ends came to 15 bases. CDR1 and CDR2 from the germline V gene are SGHVS and FNYEAQ. The CDR3 DNA sequence: TGTGCCAGCAGCTTAGAAGAGAGTTTAACTTCTGAAGCTTTCTTT. This sequence encodes CASSLEESLTSEAFF.

The chain is built from TRBV7-2 and TRBJ2-5, with TRBD2 as a possible D gene (6 bases). Near its end, the DNA agrees better with TRBJ2-7, so the J call may be wrong. The CDR3 sequence is 15 residues long. CDR1 and CDR2 (germline): SGHTA, FQGNSA. The CDR3 is CASSILAVSSYEQYF. CDR3 DNA sequence: TGTGCCAGCAGCATTTTAGCGGTATCTTCCTACGAGCAGTACTTC.

This clone appeared a few times. V gene TRBV15 combines with J gene TRBJ2-5; 7 positions match TRBD2. The trim removed 0 bases at V and 2 bases at J, leaving 6 bases unmatched. The V gene's germline CDR1 is LNHNV and CDR2 YYDKDF (reference sequence). This CDR3 contains 16 residues. The CDR3 loop is CATSRDRTGGQETQYF. In nucleotides, the CDR3 is TGTGCCACCAGCAGAGATCGGACGGGGGGTCAAGAGACCCAGTACTTC.

Only one count was recorded for this clone. V gene TRBV27 combines with J gene TRBJ1-3; D is uncertain. Trimming took off 5 bases at V and 0 bases at J, with 5 bases between the two ends. This CDR3 has 13 amino acids. Looked up from germline, CDR1 is MNHEY and CDR2 is SMNVEV (reference sequence). CDR3 amino acids: CASSLYSGNTIYF. The CDR3 DNA reads TGTGCCAGCAGTCTCTACTCTGGAAACACCATATATTTT.

V gene TRBV19 combines with J gene TRBJ2-1, with D perhaps TRBD1 (6 bases). Trimming cost V 8 bases and J 6 bases, with 20 bases left between them. The CDR3 is 15 amino acids. Germline V gene data show CDR1 as LNHDA and CDR2 as SQIVND (reference sequence). The CDR3, as DNA: TGTGCCAGTGGACGCACAGGGACGGGGAGCAATGAGCAGTTCTTC. Translated: CASGRTGTGSNEQFF.

The chain combines TRBV27 with TRBJ1-2, with 9 bases aligning to TRBD1. V lost 5 bases, J lost 3 bases, and 7 bases stayed unmatched. From germline, CDR1 is MNHEY and CDR2 SMNVEV (reference sequence). The CDR3 consists of 15 residues. In DNA form, the CDR3 reads TGTGCCAGCAGTGCCGGGACAGGGTCTCACTATGGCTACACCTTC. It translates to CASSAGTGSHYGYTF.

This chain connects TRBV10-1 to TRBJ2-7; possible D gene TRBD1, 6 bases. The V end was cut by 10 bases, the J end by 1 base, with 11 bases between. The CDR3 has 12 residues. CDR1 WNHNN and CDR2 SYGVQD come from the germline V gene (reference sequence). The CDR3 DNA reads TGCGCCATCTACAGGGAATCCTACGAGCAGTACTTC. This sequence encodes CAIYRESYEQYF.

The chain joins TRBV5-6 to TRBJ2-3, with a tentative D call TRBD1 (6 bases). Trimming took 6 bases from V and 3 from J, leaving 11 bases between them. The V gene's germline CDR1 is SGHDT and CDR2 YYEEEE. This CDR3 is built from 13 residues. The CDR3 loop is CASIYRETDTQYF. CDR3 nucleotides: TGTGCCAGCATCTACAGGGAGACAGATACGCAGTATTTT.

This rearrangement joins TRBV2 to TRBJ1-5, with TRBD1 as a possible D gene (5 bases). Deletions cut 6 bases from V and 3 bases from J, with 9 bases between. This CDR3 contains 13 residues. CDR1 is SNHLY and CDR2 is FYNNEI in the germline V gene. CDR3 loop: CASRKGPNQPQHF. The CDR3, as DNA: TGTGCCAGCAGAAAGGGGCCCAATCAGCCCCAGCATTTT.

The chain recombines TRBV7-6 with TRBJ1-1; maybe TRBD1 (6 bases). Germline assignment: CDR1 SGHVS and CDR2 FNYEAQ. Trimming took 5 bases from V and 1 from J, leaving 14 bases between them. The CDR3 is 15 amino acids. The CDR3 nucleotides read TGTGCCAGCAGCCCAACTCCGGACAGGAACACTGAAGCTTTCTTT. It codes for CASSPTPDRNTEAFF.

This clone was found once. The rearrangement uses TRBV11-3 and TRBJ1-3, with D maybe TRBD1 (5 bases). The germline gives CDR1 SGHNT, CDR2 YENEEA. The V end was cut by 6 bases, the J end by 0 bases, with 12 bases between. This CDR3 is built from 15 residues. CDR3 sequence reads: CASRTTGGSGNTIYF. The CDR3 DNA sequence: TGTGCCAGCAGAACCACGGGGGGCTCTGGAAACACCATATATTTT.

The V gene is TRBV7-8, the J gene TRBJ2-3; D is unresolved. The CDR3 loop spans 14 amino acids. V was shortened by 5 bases and J by 8 bases, with 17 bases between the two germline ends. Germline loops: CDR1 SGHVS, CDR2 FQNEAQ. As DNA, the CDR3 is TGTGCCAGCAGCCAATCACTCCCTTCCGGTACGCAGTATTTT. Translating it yields CASSQSLPSGTQYF.

The rearrangement uses TRBV7-9 and TRBJ1-2; D might be TRBD1 (5 bases). Trimming cost V 1 base and J 2 bases, with 5 bases left between them. The germline gives CDR1 SEHNR, CDR2 FQNEAQ (reference sequence). The CDR3 length is 13 residues. CDR3 region: CASSLGTNYGYTF. CDR3 nucleotide sequence: TGTGCCAGCAGCTTAGGGACAAACTATGGCTACACCTTC.

This clone was found once. This chain connects TRBV7-3 to TRBJ2-1; TRBD1 might be the D (5 bases). The CDR3 spans 13 residues. In germline, CDR1 is SGHTA, CDR2 FQGTGA. Trimming shortened V by 5 bases and J by 2 bases, and 7 bases separated the two germline ends. CDR3 residues: CASSTGTYNEQFF. The CDR3, as DNA: TGTGCCAGCAGCACAGGCACCTACAATGAGCAGTTCTTC.

This chain uses TRBV4-1 with TRBJ1-2, with 8 bases lining up with TRBD1. V was clipped by 4 bases and J by 7 bases; unmatched bases: 14. CDR1 is MGHRA, CDR2 YSYEKL, per germline. The CDR3 is made up of 16 amino acids. The CDR3 DNA reads as TGCGCCAGCAGCCCCCACCCGACAGGGGATCTTGGTGGCTACACCTTC. Translating it yields CASSPHPTGDLGGYTF.